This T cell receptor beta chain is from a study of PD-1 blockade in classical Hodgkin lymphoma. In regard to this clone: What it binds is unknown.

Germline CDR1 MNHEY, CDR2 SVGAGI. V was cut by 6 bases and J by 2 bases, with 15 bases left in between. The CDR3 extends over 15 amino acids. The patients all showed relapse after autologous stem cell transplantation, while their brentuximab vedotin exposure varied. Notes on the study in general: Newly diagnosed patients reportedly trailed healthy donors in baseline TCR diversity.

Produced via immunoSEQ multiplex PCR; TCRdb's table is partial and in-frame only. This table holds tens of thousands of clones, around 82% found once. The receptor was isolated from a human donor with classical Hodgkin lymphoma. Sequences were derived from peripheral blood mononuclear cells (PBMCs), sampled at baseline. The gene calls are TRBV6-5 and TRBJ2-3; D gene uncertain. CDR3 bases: TGTGCCAGCAGCTACCTGGGTATACACACAGATACGCAGTATTTT. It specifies CASSYLGIHTDTQYF.